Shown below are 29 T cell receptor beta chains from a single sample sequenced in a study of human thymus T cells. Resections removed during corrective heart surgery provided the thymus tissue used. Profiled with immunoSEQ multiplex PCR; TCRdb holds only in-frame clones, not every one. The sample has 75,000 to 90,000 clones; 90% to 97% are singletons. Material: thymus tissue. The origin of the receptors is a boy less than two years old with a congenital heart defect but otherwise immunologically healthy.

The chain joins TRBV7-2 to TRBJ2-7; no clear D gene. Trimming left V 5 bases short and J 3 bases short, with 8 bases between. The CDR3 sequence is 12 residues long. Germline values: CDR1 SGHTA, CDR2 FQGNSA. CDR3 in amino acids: CASSEAHYEQYF. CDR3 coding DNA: TGTGCCAGCAGCGAGGCCCACTACGAGCAGTACTTC.

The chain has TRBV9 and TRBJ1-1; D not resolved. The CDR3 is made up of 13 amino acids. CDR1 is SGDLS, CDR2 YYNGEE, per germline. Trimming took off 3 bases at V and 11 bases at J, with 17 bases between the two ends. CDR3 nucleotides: TGTGCCAGCAGCGCCGAACAGTATGGCTTGGCTTTCTTT. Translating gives CASSAEQYGLAFF.

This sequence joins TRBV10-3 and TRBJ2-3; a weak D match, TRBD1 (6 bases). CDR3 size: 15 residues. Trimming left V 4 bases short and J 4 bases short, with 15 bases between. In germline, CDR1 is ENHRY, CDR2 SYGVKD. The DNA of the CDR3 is TGTGCCATCAGTGTCCACCCCACAGGGCCAGATACGCAGTATTTT. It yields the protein CAISVHPTGPDTQYF.

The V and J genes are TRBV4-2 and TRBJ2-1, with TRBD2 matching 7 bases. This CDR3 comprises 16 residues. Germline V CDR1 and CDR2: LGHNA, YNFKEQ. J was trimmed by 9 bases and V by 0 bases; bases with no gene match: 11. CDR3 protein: CASSQDWASGKFEQFF. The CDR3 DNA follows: TGTGCCAGCAGCCAAGATTGGGCCAGCGGGAAGTTTGAGCAGTTCTTC.

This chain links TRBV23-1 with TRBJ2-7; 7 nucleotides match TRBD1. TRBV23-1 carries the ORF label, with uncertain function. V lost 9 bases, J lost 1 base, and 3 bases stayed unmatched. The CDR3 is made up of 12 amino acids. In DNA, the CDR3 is TGCGCCAGAAACAGGGGATCCTACGAGCAGTACTTC. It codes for CARNRGSYEQYF.

DNA for the CDR3: TGTGCCAGCAGCCCAGGTAGGCAGGGCCCCTACGAGCAGTACTTC. As protein: CASSPGRQGPYEQYF. The V call is TRBV28, the J call TRBJ2-7; tentatively, D is TRBD1 (5 bases). The CDR3 length is 15 residues. Germline CDR1 reads MDHEN; CDR2 reads SYDVKM. V shed 6 bases and J shed 2 bases, with 17 bases lying between them.

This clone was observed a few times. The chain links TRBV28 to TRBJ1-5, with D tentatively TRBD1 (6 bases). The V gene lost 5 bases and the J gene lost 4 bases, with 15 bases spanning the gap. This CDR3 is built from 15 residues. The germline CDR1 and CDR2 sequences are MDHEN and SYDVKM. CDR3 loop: CASSLAGEENQPQHF. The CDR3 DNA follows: TGTGCCAGCAGTCTTGCAGGGGAGGAGAATCAGCCCCAGCATTTT. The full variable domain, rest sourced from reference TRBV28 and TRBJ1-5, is DVKVTQSSRYLVKRTGEKVFLECVQDMDHENMFWYRQDPGLGLRLIYFSYDVKMKEKGDIPEGYSVSREKKERFSLILESASTNQTSMYLCASSLAGEENQPQHFGDGTRLSIL.

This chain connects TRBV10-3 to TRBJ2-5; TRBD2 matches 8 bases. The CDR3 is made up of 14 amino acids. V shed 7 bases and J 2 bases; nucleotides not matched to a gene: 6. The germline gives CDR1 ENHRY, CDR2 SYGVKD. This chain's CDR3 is CAIKIGGEQETQYF. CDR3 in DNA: TGTGCCATCAAAATCGGGGGGGAGCAAGAGACCCAGTACTTC.

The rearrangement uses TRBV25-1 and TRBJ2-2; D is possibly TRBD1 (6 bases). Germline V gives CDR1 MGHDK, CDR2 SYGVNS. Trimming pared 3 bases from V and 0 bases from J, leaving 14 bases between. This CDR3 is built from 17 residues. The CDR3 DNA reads TGTGCCAGCAGTGACAGAAGGACAGAAGCGAACACCGGGGAGCTGTTTTTT. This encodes CASSDRRTEANTGELFF.

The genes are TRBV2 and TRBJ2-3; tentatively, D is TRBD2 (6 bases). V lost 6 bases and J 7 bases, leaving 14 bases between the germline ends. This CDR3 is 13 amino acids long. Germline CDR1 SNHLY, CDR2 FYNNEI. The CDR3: CASRVRDLHTQYF. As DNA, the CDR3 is TGTGCCAGCAGAGTACGGGACTTACATACGCAGTATTTT.

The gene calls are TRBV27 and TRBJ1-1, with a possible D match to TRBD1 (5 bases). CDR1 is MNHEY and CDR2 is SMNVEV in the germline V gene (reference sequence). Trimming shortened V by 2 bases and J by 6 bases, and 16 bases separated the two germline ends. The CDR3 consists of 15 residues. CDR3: CASSLAGLGVPEAFF. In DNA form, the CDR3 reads TGTGCCAGCAGTTTAGCGGGCTTAGGGGTACCTGAAGCTTTCTTT.

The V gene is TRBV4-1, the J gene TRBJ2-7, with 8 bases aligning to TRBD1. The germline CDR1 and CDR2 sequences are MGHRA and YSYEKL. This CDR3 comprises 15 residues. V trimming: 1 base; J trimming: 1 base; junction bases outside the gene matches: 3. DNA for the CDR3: TGCGCCAGCAGCCAAGCCGGGACAGGATCCTACGAGCAGTACTTC. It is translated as CASSQAGTGSYEQYF.

This chain's CDR3 is CAISESGGHTEAFF. For the CDR3, the DNA is TGTGCCATCAGTGAGTCAGGGGGCCACACTGAAGCTTTCTTT. This rearrangement joins TRBV10-3 to TRBJ1-1; 7 positions agree with TRBD1. Germline values: CDR1 ENHRY, CDR2 SYGVKD. J was trimmed by 3 bases and V by 0 bases; bases with no gene match: 1. This CDR3 has 14 residues.

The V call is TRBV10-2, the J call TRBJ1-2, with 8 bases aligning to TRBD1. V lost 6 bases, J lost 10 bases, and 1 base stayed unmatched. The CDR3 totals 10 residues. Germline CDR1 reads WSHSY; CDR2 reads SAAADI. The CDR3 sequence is CASRTGDYTF. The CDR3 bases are TGCGCCAGCAGGACAGGGGACTACACCTTC.

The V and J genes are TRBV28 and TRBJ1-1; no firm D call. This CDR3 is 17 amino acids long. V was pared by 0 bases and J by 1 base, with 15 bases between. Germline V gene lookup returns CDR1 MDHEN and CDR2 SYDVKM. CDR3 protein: CASSLCSSPAGNTEAFF. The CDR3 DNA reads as TGTGCCAGCAGTTTATGCTCGTCGCCAGCCGGGAACACTGAAGCTTTCTTT.

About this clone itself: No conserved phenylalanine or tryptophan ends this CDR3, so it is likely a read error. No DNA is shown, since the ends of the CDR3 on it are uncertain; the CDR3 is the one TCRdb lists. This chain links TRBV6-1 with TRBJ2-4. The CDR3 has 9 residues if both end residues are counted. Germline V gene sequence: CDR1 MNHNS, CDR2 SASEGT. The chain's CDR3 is CASSDRWAV.

The CDR3 nucleotides are TGTGCCAGCAGTTCTAGGGAGGAGGCGGCAACGAACACTGAAGCTTTCTTT. Amino acids: CASSSREEAATNTEAFF. The chain uses TRBV27 and TRBJ1-1; D remains ambiguous. V shed 4 bases and J shed 1 base, with 19 bases lying between them. The CDR3 has 17 amino acids. CDR1 and CDR2 (germline): MNHEY, SMNVEV (reference sequence).

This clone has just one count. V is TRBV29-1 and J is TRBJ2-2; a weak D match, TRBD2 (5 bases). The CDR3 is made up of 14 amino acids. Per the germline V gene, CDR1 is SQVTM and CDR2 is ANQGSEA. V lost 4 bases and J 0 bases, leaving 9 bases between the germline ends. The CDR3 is CSVGLSANTGELFF. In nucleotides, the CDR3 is TGCAGCGTTGGGCTTAGCGCGAACACCGGGGAGCTGTTTTTT.

The CDR3 reads CASDQTGFEDGYTF. The CDR3 nucleotides read TGTGCCAGCGATCAAACAGGGTTCGAGGATGGCTACACCTTC. This rearrangement joins TRBV28 to TRBJ1-2, with D possibly matching TRBD1 (6 bases). CDR3 length equals 14 residues. V dropped 8 bases and J dropped 6 bases, with 19 bases sitting between them. The germline V gene encodes CDR1 MDHEN and CDR2 SYDVKM.

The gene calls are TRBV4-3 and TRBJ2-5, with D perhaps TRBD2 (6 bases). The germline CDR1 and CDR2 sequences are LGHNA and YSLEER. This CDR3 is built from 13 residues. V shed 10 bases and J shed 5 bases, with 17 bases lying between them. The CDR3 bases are TGCGCCACCGAAGGGGATGGGGGGGAGACCCAGTACTTC. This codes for CATEGDGGETQYF.

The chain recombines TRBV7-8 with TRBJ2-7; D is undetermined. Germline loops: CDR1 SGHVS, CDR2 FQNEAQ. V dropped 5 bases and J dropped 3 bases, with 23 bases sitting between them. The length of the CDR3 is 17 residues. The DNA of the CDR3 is TGTGCCAGCAGCCCGCACTTGACTGTCTCCCTCCACTACGAGCAGTACTTC. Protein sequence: CASSPHLTVSLHYEQYF.

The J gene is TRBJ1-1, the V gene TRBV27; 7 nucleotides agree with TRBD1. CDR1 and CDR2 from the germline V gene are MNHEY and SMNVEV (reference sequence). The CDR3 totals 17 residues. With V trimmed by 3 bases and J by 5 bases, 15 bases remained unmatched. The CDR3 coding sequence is TGTGCCAGCAGTTTTTACCGACAGGGCTTAGGAACGACTGAAGCTTTCTTT. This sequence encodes CASSFYRQGLGTTEAFF.

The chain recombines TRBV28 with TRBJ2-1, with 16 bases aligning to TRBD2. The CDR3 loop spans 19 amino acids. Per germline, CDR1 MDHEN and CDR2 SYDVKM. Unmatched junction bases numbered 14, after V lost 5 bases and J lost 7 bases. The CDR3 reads CASSLRDRGLAGGSNEQFF. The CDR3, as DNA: TGTGCCAGCAGTCTCCGGGACAGGGGACTAGCGGGAGGGTCTAATGAGCAGTTCTTC.

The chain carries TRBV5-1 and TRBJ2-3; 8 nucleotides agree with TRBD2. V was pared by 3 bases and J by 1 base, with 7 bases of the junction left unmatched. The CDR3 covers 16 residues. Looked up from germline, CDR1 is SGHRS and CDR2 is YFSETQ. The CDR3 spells CASSWQETSGTDTQYF. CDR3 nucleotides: TGCGCCAGCAGCTGGCAAGAGACTAGCGGCACAGATACGCAGTATTTT.

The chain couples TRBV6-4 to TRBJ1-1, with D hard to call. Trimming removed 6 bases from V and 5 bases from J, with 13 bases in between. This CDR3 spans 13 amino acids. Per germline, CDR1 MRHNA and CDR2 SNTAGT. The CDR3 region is CASRTDRGTEAFF. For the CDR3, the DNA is TGTGCCAGCAGAACGGACCGCGGGACTGAAGCTTTCTTT.

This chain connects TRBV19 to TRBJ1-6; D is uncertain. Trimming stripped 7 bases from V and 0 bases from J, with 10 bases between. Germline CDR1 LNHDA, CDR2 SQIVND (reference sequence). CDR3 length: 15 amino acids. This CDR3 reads CASIKASSYNSPLHF. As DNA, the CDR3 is TGTGCCAGTATCAAGGCGAGCTCCTATAATTCACCCCTCCACTTT.

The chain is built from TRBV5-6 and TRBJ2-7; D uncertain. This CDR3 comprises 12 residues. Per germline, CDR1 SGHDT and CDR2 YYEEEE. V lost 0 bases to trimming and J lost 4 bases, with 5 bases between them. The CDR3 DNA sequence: TGTGCCAGCAGCTTGGCGGCTTACGAGCAGTACTTC. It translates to CASSLAAYEQYF.

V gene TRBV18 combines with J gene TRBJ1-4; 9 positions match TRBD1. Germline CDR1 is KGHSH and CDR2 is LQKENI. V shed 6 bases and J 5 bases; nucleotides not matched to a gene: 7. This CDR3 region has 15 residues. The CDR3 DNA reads TGTGCCAGCTCTCTCACCGGGACAGGGAATGAAAAACTGTTTTTT. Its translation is CASSLTGTGNEKLFF.

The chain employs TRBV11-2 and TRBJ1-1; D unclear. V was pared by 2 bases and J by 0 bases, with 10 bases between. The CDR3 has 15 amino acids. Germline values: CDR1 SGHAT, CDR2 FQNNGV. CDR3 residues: CASSLLARLNTEAFF. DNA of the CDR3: TGTGCCAGCAGCTTACTGGCCAGGCTGAACACTGAAGCTTTCTTT.